Below, one T cell receptor beta chain is given with its context. This sample stems from a study of blood T cell repertoires in COVID-19. Study information: There were acute and convalescent COVID-19 samples, and they came from the United States, Italy and Spain. Sources were T cells, B-cell-depleted T cells, or PBMCs; the material itself was cDNA or gDNA.

Original analysis: Amplification of reference gene primers provided the estimated nucleated cell counts. Clones were read by immunoSEQ multiplex PCR, and TCRdb kept only the in-frame ones, dropping some. The DNA gave D and trimming, while V, J and clone size come from that table. In the table there are 40,000 to 45,000 clones, more than 90% of which are singletons. Germline trimming cut 4 bases from V and 6 bases from J; bases unmatched to any gene: 11. Looked up from germline, CDR1 is SGHVS and CDR2 is FNYEAQ. The CDR3 loop spans 15 amino acids. The sample was peripheral blood. This chain uses TRBV7-6 with TRBJ2-7; 8 bases agree with TRBD2. The source of this sequence is a human donor in a cohort sampled during active COVID-19. The CDR3, as DNA: TGTGCCAGCAGCTCGAGCGGGAGCGTATTAAGCGAGCAGTACTTC. Amino acid sequence: CASSSSGSVLSEQYF.